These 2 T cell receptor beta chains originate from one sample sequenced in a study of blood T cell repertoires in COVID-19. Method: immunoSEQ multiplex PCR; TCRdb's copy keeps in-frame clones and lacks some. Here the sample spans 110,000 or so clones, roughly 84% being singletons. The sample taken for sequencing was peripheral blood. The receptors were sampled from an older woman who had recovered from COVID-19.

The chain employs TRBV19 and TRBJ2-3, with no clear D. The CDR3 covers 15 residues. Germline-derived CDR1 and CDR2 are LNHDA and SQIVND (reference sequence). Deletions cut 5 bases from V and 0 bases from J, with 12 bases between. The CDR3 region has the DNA TGTGCCAGTAGTCAATCAGATGCTAGCACAGATACGCAGTATTTT. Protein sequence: CASSQSDASTDTQYF.

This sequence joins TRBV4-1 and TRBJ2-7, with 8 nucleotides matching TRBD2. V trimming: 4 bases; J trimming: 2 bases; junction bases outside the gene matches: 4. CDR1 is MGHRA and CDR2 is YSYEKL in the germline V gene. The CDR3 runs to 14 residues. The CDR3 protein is CASSPGRGTYEQYF. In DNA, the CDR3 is TGCGCCAGCAGCCCCGGGAGGGGCACCTACGAGCAGTACTTC.